Shown below are 22 T cell receptor beta chains from a single sample sequenced in a study of T cell responses to AZD1222 COVID-19 vaccine. Profiled with immunoSEQ multiplex PCR; TCRdb holds only in-frame clones, not every one. The repertoire holds about 180,000 clones, with approximately 86% as singletons. This sample comprised peripheral blood, obtained 28 days after the second AZD1222 dose. The receptors derive from an adult who received the AZD1222 COVID-19 vaccine.

The count of this clone is one. This chain connects TRBV6-1 to TRBJ2-5; TRBD1 or TRBD2 may be the D gene (5 bases each). CDR3 size: 15 residues. Trimming left V 3 bases short and J 5 bases short, with 16 bases between. Germline lookup yields CDR1 MNHNS and CDR2 SASEGT. The DNA of the CDR3 is TGTGCCAGCAGTGACCGAGGGGCAGGGAAGGAGACCCAGTACTTC. This sequence encodes CASSDRGAGKETQYF.

The CDR3 spells CASSLGRLVFF. CDR3 sequence (DNA): TGTGCCAGCAGTTTGGGCAGACTGGTGTTTTTT. V gene TRBV12-3 or TRBV12-4 combines with J gene TRBJ1-4; no clear D gene. The CDR3 length is 11 residues. Trimming stripped 3 bases from V and 15 bases from J, with 11 bases between.

The chain combines TRBV7-9 with TRBJ2-7; D possibly matches TRBD1 or TRBD2 (6 bases each). V lost 1 base, J lost 3 bases, and 10 bases lay in between. The length of the CDR3 is 14 residues. Germline CDR1 reads SEHNR; CDR2 reads FQNEAQ (reference sequence). The CDR3 DNA reads as TGTGCCAGCAGCTTAGGAAGGGGGGACTACGAGCAGTACTTC. Amino acid sequence: CASSLGRGDYEQYF.

This chain connects TRBV5-1 to TRBJ1-4; the match to TRBD1 covers 8 bases. The trim removed 1 base at V and 3 bases at J, leaving 8 bases unmatched. Germline V gives CDR1 SGHRS, CDR2 YFSETQ. This CDR3 spans 17 amino acids. In DNA form, the CDR3 reads TGCGCCAGCAGCTTGTCAGGGGGCGTGACGGCTAATGAAAAACTGTTTTTT. This codes for CASSLSGGVTANEKLFF.

The chain joins TRBV28 to TRBJ1-1; a weak D match, TRBD1 (5 bases). The germline V gene has CDR1 MDHEN and CDR2 SYDVKM. Trimming removed 4 bases at V and 5 bases at J, with 14 bases between. The CDR3 extends over 14 amino acids. The CDR3 reads CASSSTGRGTEAFF. CDR3 bases: TGTGCCAGCAGTTCCACGGGGCGGGGGACTGAAGCTTTCTTT.

This sequence joins TRBV5-1 and TRBJ2-2; D is unclear. V lost 5 bases to trimming and J lost 2 bases, with 10 bases between them. The CDR3 contains 14 residues. Per the germline V gene, CDR1 is SGHRS and CDR2 is YFSETQ. The CDR3 reads CASSPRTNTGELFF. The CDR3 DNA reads as TGCGCCAGCAGTCCACGAACTAACACCGGGGAGCTGTTTTTT.

The J gene is TRBJ2-6, the V gene TRBV9; no clear D. Germline-derived CDR1 and CDR2 are SGDLS and YYNGEE. The CDR3 loop spans 14 amino acids. V lost 4 bases and J lost 1, with 6 bases in between. CDR3: CASSPMSGANVLTF. Here the CDR3 DNA reads TGTGCCAGCAGCCCGATGTCTGGGGCCAACGTCCTGACTTTC.

This chain joins TRBV6-5 and TRBJ2-1; the D is unclear. V lost 2 bases and J lost 5, with 7 bases in between. The CDR3 loop spans 13 amino acids. Germline V gene sequence: CDR1 MNHEY, CDR2 SVGAGI. In DNA, the CDR3 is TGTGCCAGCAGTTACGGGATAAACAATGAGCAGTTCTTC. Residues: CASSYGINNEQFF.

This clone was recorded once. V gene TRBV12-3 or TRBV12-4 combines with J gene TRBJ2-3; unclear D gene. Between the trimmed V and J ends, which lost 3 bases and 5 bases, there was a span of 3 bases. This CDR3 contains 11 residues. CDR3 DNA: TGTGCCAGCAGTTTTTTAGATACGCAGTATTTT. Translation: CASSFLDTQYF.

This chain uses TRBV3-1 (or the pseudogene TRBV3-2) with TRBJ2-7; D is uncertain. The germline V and J ends were trimmed by 4 bases and 3 bases, with 7 bases remaining between them. There are 12 residues in the CDR3. CDR1 is LGHDT, CDR2 YNNKEL, per germline (reference sequence). CDR3 bases: TGTGCCAGCAGCCCCGGGCACTACGAGCAGTACTTC. This encodes CASSPGHYEQYF.

V gene TRBV5-1 combines with J gene TRBJ2-7; possibly TRBD1 for D (6 bases). In germline, CDR1 is SGHRS, CDR2 YFSETQ. This CDR3 region has 14 residues. V lost 4 bases and J 2 bases, leaving 13 bases between the germline ends. Here the CDR3 reads CASSRQVYPYEQYF. Written as DNA, the CDR3 is TGCGCCAGCAGCCGACAGGTATACCCCTACGAGCAGTACTTC.

This sequence joins TRBV11-3 and TRBJ2-2, with D tentatively TRBD2 (7 bases). CDR1 and CDR2 from the germline V gene are SGHNT and YENEEA. The CDR3 extends over 15 amino acids. V was cut by 5 bases and J by 5 bases, with 15 bases left in between. The CDR3 nucleotides are TGTGCCAGCAGCCCTAGGGGGGGTCTGACCGGGGAGCTGTTTTTT. Encoded protein: CASSPRGGLTGELFF. The complete variable domain, with remaining parts taken from reference TRBV11-3 and TRBJ2-2, reads EAGVVQSPRYKIIEKKQPVAFWCNPISGHNTLYWYLQNLGQGPELLIRYENEEAVDDSQLPKDRFSAERLKGVDSTLKIQPAELGDSAVYLCASSPRGGLTGELFFGEGSRLTVL.

The chain recombines TRBV19 with TRBJ2-2; TRBD1 agrees at 10 bases. Germline CDR1 is LNHDA and CDR2 is SQIVND (reference sequence). V lost 4 bases and J lost 4; bases outside the gene matches: 6. CDR3 size: 16 residues. CDR3 protein: CASSTTGGAGTGELFF. The CDR3 DNA reads TGTGCCAGTAGTACGACAGGGGGCGCAGGCACCGGGGAGCTGTTTTTT.

This clone was detected only once. The gene calls are TRBV28 and TRBJ2-7; 7 bases fit TRBD1. This CDR3 region has 15 residues. Germline assignment: CDR1 MDHEN and CDR2 SYDVKM. V shed 3 bases, J shed 4 bases, and the junction held 9 bases outside the gene matches. The CDR3 sequence is CASSLGTALEYEQYF. The CDR3 DNA reads as TGTGCCAGCAGTTTGGGGACAGCACTGGAATACGAGCAGTACTTC.

The rearrangement uses TRBV19 and TRBJ1-5; 8 bases map to TRBD1. This CDR3 is 12 amino acids long. From germline, CDR1 is LNHDA and CDR2 SQIVND (reference sequence). V shed 7 bases, J shed 6 bases, and the junction held 2 bases outside the gene matches. The CDR3 bases are TGTGCCAGTAACGACAGGGGTCAGCCCCAGCATTTT. Translated: CASNDRGQPQHF.

This chain uses TRBV23-1 with TRBJ2-2; D call uncertain. TRBV23-1 is annotated as an ORF whose role is uncertain. CDR3 length equals 15 residues. Trimming stripped 2 bases from V and 4 bases from J, with 11 bases between. Here the CDR3 reads CASSQGPDGTGELFF. The CDR3 DNA sequence: TGCGCCAGCAGTCAAGGGCCCGATGGCACCGGGGAGCTGTTTTTT.

The chain couples TRBV6-5 to TRBJ1-1; 12 nucleotides match TRBD1. Trimming at V came to 5 bases and at J to 2 bases, leaving 3 bases not matched to a gene. This CDR3 spans 15 amino acids. From germline, CDR1 is MNHEY and CDR2 SVGAGI. CDR3: CASSRDRGQNTEAFF. CDR3 nucleotide sequence: TGTGCCAGCAGTCGGGACAGGGGGCAAAACACTGAAGCTTTCTTT.

This chain links TRBV5-5 with TRBJ2-2; D possibly corresponds to TRBD1 (5 bases). CDR1 is SGHKS and CDR2 is YYEKEE in the germline V gene (reference sequence). V was pared by 4 bases and J by 1 base, with 8 bases between. CDR3 length: 14 amino acids. The CDR3 bases are TGTGCCAGCAGCCCCGGACAGAACACCGGGGAGCTGTTTTTT. The encoded protein is CASSPGQNTGELFF.

This clone was seen once. V gene TRBV20-1 combines with J gene TRBJ1-1; D unresolved. V lost 7 bases and J 0 bases, leaving 6 bases between the germline ends. CDR1 and CDR2 from the germline V gene are DFQATT and SNEGSKA (reference sequence). The length of the CDR3 is 11 residues. CDR3 region: CSVLLNTEAFF. Written as DNA, the CDR3 is TGCAGTGTTCTCCTGAACACTGAAGCTTTCTTT.

This clone was observed a single time. The CDR3 protein is CASSSREGGRGGTDTQYF. The CDR3 bases are TGCGCCAGCAGCTCCCGCGAGGGGGGCCGGGGCGGCACAGATACGCAGTATTTT. The rearrangement joins TRBV5-1 to TRBJ2-3; either TRBD1 or TRBD2 may fit D (6 bases each). This CDR3 has 18 amino acids. Germline V gene data show CDR1 as SGHRS and CDR2 as YFSETQ. Trimming removed 3 bases at V and 1 base at J, with 21 bases between.

The V call is TRBV7-2, the J call TRBJ2-2; 7 nucleotides line up with TRBD1. Germline V gene data show CDR1 as SGHTA and CDR2 as FQGNSA. The ends lost 0 bases at V and 0 bases at J; junction bases unmatched: 1. CDR3 size: 16 residues. CDR3: CASSLATGPNTGELFF. The CDR3 DNA sequence: TGTGCCAGCAGCTTAGCGACAGGGCCGAACACCGGGGAGCTGTTTTTT.

The V call is TRBV28, the J call TRBJ2-7; tentatively, D is TRBD1 (7 bases). V was cut by 10 bases and J by 6 bases, with 16 bases left in between. CDR3 size: 12 residues. Per germline, CDR1 MDHEN and CDR2 SYDVKM. The CDR3 region is CATGGLISEQYF. CDR3 nucleotides: TGTGCCACAGGGGGACTCATTTCCGAGCAGTACTTC.